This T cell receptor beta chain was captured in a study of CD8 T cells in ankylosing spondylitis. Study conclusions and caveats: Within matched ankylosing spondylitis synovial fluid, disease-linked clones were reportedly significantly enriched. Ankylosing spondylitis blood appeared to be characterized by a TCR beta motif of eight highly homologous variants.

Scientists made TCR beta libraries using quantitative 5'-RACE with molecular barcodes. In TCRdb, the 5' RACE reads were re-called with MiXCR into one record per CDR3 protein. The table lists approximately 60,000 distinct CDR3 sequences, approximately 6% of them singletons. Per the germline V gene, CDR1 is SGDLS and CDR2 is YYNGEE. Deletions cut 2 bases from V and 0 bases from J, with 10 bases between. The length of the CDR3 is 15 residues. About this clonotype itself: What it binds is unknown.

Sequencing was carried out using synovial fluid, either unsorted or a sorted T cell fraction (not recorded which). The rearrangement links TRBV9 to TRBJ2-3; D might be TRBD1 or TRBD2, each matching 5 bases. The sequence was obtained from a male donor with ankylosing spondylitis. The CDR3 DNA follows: TGTGCCAGCAGCGTTCAGTGGGGGAGCACAGATACGCAGTATTTT. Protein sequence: CASSVQWGSTDTQYF.